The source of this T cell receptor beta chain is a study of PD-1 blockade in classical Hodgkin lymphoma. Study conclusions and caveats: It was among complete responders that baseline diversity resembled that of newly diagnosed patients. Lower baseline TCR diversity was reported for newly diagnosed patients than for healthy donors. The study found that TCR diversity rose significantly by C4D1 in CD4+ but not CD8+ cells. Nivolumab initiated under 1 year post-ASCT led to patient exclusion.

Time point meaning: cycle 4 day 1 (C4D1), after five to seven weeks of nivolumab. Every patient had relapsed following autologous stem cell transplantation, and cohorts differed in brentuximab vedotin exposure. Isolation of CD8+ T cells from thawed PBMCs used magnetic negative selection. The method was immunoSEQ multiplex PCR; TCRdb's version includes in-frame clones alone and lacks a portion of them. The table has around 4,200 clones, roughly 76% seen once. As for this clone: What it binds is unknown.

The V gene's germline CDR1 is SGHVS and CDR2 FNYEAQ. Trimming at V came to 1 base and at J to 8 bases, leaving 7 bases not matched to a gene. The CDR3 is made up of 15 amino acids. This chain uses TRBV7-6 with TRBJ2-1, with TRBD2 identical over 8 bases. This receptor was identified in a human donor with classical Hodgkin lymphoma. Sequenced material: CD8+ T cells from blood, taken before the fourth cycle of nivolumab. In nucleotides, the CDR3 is TGTGCCAGCAGCTTAGAAGCGGGGGCGGGGGATGAGCAGTTCTTC. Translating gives CASSLEAGAGDEQFF.